These 7 T cell receptor beta chains originate from one sample sequenced in a study of identical twins. MiXCR, run by TCRdb on the 5' RACE reads, gives a single entry per CDR3 protein. This sample yields 500,000 to 600,000 distinct CDR3 sequences, of which around 20% are seen a single time; about 0.91% belongs to the top ten. Another study also made use of these data, one on T cells expressing NK-cell markers.

What was sequenced was CD4+ T cells sorted from blood. The source of these receptors is a woman aged 18-30 years in good health.

This clonotype has at least ten counts. This chain joins TRBV11-3 and TRBJ2-1; D ambiguous. CDR1 and CDR2 from the germline V gene are SGHNT and YENEEA. Trimming cost V 0 bases and J 5 bases, with 5 bases left between them. The CDR3 consists of 13 residues. In DNA, the CDR3 is TGTGCCAGCAGCTTAGATGGTCACAATGAGCAGTTCTTC. Its translation is CASSLDGHNEQFF.

In its sample, this clonotype was seen a few times. The V call is TRBV6-1, the J call TRBJ2-1, with 10 positions matching TRBD2. J lost 5 bases, V lost 5 bases, and 6 bases had no gene match. Looked up from germline, CDR1 is MNHNS and CDR2 is SASEGT. The CDR3 sequence is 15 residues long. CDR3 region: CASSLKREGHNEQFF. CDR3 nucleotide sequence: TGTGCCAGCAGTCTGAAGCGGGAGGGACACAATGAGCAGTTCTTC.

The chain links TRBV20-1 to TRBJ2-7, with D uncertain. The CDR3 runs to 12 residues. The ends were cut back, 7 bases at V and 2 bases at J, with 12 bases in the middle. Per germline, CDR1 DFQATT and CDR2 SNEGSKA (reference sequence). CDR3 sequence reads: CSVTGSTYEQYF. DNA of the CDR3: TGCAGTGTTACCGGATCCACCTACGAGCAGTACTTC.

The CDR3 loop reads CASVRSGEETQYF. The CDR3 DNA follows: TGTGCCAGCGTTAGATCGGGGGAAGAGACCCAGTACTTC. The chain carries TRBV6-2 or TRBV6-3 and TRBJ2-5; perhaps TRBD2 as D (6 bases). The length of the CDR3 is 13 residues. Germline CDR1 MNHEY, CDR2 SVGEGT. V was trimmed by 8 bases and J by 3 bases, leaving 13 bases between them.

This clonotype was counted at least ten times. CDR3 nucleotide sequence: TGTGCCATCTCGGAGGTTAATGAGCAGTTCTTC. Its protein product is CAISEVNEQFF. The chain uses TRBV10-3 and TRBJ2-1; D is possibly TRBD2 (5 bases). V was cut by 8 bases and J by 7 bases, with 9 bases left in between. The CDR3 runs 11 residues. The germline gives CDR1 ENHRY, CDR2 SYGVKD.

The chain couples TRBV20-1 to TRBJ2-3, with TRBD1 matching 10 bases. The CDR3 loop spans 15 amino acids. J was trimmed by 7 bases and V by 2 bases; bases with no gene match: 9. The germline V gene has CDR1 DFQATT and CDR2 SNEGSKA (reference sequence). In DNA, the CDR3 is TGCAGTGCTAGAACCCCGGGACAGGGGAGTCATACGCAGTATTTT. Translation gives CSARTPGQGSHTQYF.

The chain is built from TRBV27 and TRBJ2-1, with 14 positions matching TRBD2. The CDR3 is made up of 16 amino acids. The germline gives CDR1 MNHEY, CDR2 SMNVEV (reference sequence). Trimming took 0 bases from V and 12 from J; bases not matched to a gene: 7. DNA of the CDR3: TGTGCCAGCAGTTTATCGGCGACTAGCGGGAGGGCCGGGCAGTTCTTC. Its protein is CASSLSATSGRAGQFF.